The source of this TCR beta chain is a study of T-cell reconstitution after alpha-beta-depleted transplantation in children. Only a few counts were recorded for this clonotype. CDR1 is MGHRA, CDR2 YSYEKL, per germline. CDR3 length: 15 amino acids. Trimming shortened V by 4 bases and J by 1 base, and 13 bases separated the two germline ends. TCRbeta library construction was performed incorporating unique molecular identifiers. Using its own MiXCR run on the PCR reads, TCRdb lists one record per CDR3 protein. The data hold over 85,000 distinct CDR3 sequences, with 10% observed a single time. Sequences were derived from PBMCs from the stem cell graft donor, sampled from the stem cell graft. The rearrangement uses TRBV4-1 and TRBJ2-5; possible D gene TRBD2, 6 bases. The sequence was obtained from a human donor who donated a stem cell graft to a child with acute lymphoblastic leukemia. CDR3 sequence reads: CASSPAGTFQETQYF. Here the CDR3 DNA reads TGCGCCAGCAGCCCCGCCGGGACTTTCCAAGAGACCCAGTACTTC.